Listed below are T cell receptor beta chains from one sample, sequenced in a study of tumor-infiltrating lymphocytes in primary liver carcinoma. TCRdb processed the multiplex PCR reads anew with MiXCR; each CDR3 protein has one entry. The repertoire holds 80,000 or so distinct CDR3 sequences, with about 64% as singletons. Material: liver tumor tissue from sampling region 4. The source of these receptors is a woman aged 60 to 75 with primary liver carcinoma and hepatitis B virus infection. Both conserved end residues are part of each CDR3. Fields, in order: clone size, V gene, J gene, D gene, CDR3 protein, CDR3 DNA. D genes are given only for firm matches. A row's size may be missing; if present it is once, few, many or a size class.

size: once; V: TRBV18; J: TRBJ2-7; D: .; CDR3: CASSPPGWTYELYF; DNA: TGTGCCAGCTCACCTCCAGGGTGGACCTACGAGCTGTACTTC
size: .; V: TRBV5-1; J: TRBJ2-1; D: .; CDR3: CASNLLGGNSYNEQFF; DNA: TGCGCCAGCAACTTGCTAGGCGGGAACTCCTACAATGAACAGTTCTTC
size: once; V: TRBV6-4; J: TRBJ2-3; D: .; CDR3: CDSSDAATDTQYF; DNA: TGTGACAGCAGTGATGCAGCCACAGATACGCAGTATTTT
size: few; V: TRBV6-6; J: TRBJ2-2; D: .; CDR3: CASSTRQNTGELFF; DNA: TGTGCCAGCAGTACTAGACAAAACACCGGGGAGCTGTTTTTT
size: .; V: TRBV29-1; J: TRBJ1-1; D: .; CDR3: CSVVGRGETEAFF; DNA: TGCAGCGTTGTGGGGAGGGGAGAGACTGAAGCCTTCTTT
size: .; V: TRBV7-9; J: TRBJ2-3; D: .; CDR3: CASSLGVAGRGDTQYF; DNA: TGTGCCAGCAGCTTAGGGGTGGCGGGGCGTGGAGATACGCAGTATTTT
size: many; V: TRBV29-1; J: TRBJ2-7; D: TRBD1; CDR3: CSVVTGEPYEQYF; DNA: TGCAGCGTTGTGACAGGGGAGCCGTACGAGCAGTACTTC
size: once; V: TRBV20-1; J: TRBJ2-1; D: TRBD1; CDR3: CSATGGPYTINEQFF; DNA: TGCAGTGCTACAGGGGGACCCTACACTATAAATGAGCAGTTCTTC
size: .; V: TRBV4-1; J: TRBJ2-3; D: TRBD2; CDR3: CASSQIALAGVADTRYF; DNA: TGCGCCAGCAGCCAAATTGCACTAGCGGGAGTGGCAGATACGCGGTATTTT
size: .; V: TRBV6-1; J: TRBJ1-1; D: .; CDR3: CASHPAGADTGAFF; DNA: TGTGCCAGCCACCCCGCGGGTGCGGACACTGGGGCTTTCTTT
size: .; V: TRBV11-2; J: TRBJ1-1; D: .; CDR3: CASSRIRGGNAKAFF; DNA: TGTGCCAGCAGCCGAATCAGGGGCGGGAATGCTAAAGCTTTCTTT
size: few; V: TRBV19; J: TRBJ1-5; D: .; CDR3: CASSIWQGHQPQHF; DNA: TGTGCCAGTAGTATATGGCAGGGCCATCAGCCCCAGCATTTT
size: .; V: TRBV11-3; J: TRBJ2-7; D: .; CDR3: CASSLTCWGYEQYF; DNA: TGCGCCAGTAGCTTAACGTGTTGGGGGTACGAGCAGTACTTC